This note documents a single TCR beta chain sequence. The data stem from a study of control samples from healthy donors and cancer patients. The repertoire was sequenced with immunoSEQ multiplex PCR; TCRdb's copy has only in-frame clones and lacks some. The sample has approximately 52,000 clones, roughly 95% seen once. CDR3 length: 15 residues. CDR1 is LNHDA and CDR2 is SQIVND in the germline V gene (reference sequence). V lost 6 bases and J lost 2; bases outside the gene matches: 4. This sequence originates from a woman aged 18 to 35 in good health. The chain is built from TRBV19 and TRBJ2-2; 9 nucleotides align to TRBD1. The specimen sequenced was blood. The CDR3 sequence is CASSRTGDNTGELFF. The CDR3 bases are TGTGCCAGTAGCCGGACAGGGGATAACACCGGGGAGCTGTTTTTT.